This T cell receptor beta chain is drawn from a study of blood T cells in healthy people across ages. PCR was performed a second time for about 7 to 11 cycles using a sample-barcoded 5' primer and a J-beta primer mix. TCRdb reprocessed the 5' RACE reads via MiXCR and lists one record per CDR3 protein. Of roughly 1.7 million distinct CDR3 sequences listed, 30% to 35% are singletons. The study, taken as a whole, reports: Shifts in expanded clonotypes may have been confounded by donor CMV status, which was unknown. Those diversity estimates obtained from one million T cells were thought to be underestimates.

As regards this clonotype: Its antigen is unidentified.

The CDR3 is 14 amino acids. Per the germline V gene, CDR1 is SGHAT and CDR2 is FQNNGV. V lost 3 bases and J 5 bases, leaving 11 bases between the germline ends. The source of this sequence is a woman between 25 and 40 years old in good health. The chain couples TRBV11-2 to TRBJ2-1; possibly TRBD2 for D (5 bases). The sequenced sample consisted of blood. The CDR3 bases are TGTGCCAGCAGCTTCGCCGGGGATCACAATGAGCAGTTCTTC. Translation: CASSFAGDHNEQFF.